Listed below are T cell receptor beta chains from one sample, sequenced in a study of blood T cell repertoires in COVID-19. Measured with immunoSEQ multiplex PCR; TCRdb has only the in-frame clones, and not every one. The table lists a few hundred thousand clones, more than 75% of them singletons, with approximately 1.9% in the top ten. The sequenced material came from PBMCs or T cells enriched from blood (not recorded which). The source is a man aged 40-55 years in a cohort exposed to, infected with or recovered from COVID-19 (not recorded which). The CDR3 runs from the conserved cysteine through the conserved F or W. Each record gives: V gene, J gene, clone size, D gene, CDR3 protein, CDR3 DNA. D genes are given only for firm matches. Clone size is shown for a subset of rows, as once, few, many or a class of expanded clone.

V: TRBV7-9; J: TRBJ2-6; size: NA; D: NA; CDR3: CASSLTAGANVLTF; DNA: TGTGCCAGCAGCTTAACAGCTGGGGCCAACGTCCTGACTTTC
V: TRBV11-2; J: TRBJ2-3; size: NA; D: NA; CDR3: CASSGWGLTDTQYF; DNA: TGTGCCAGCAGCGGGTGGGGCCTCACAGATACGCAGTATTTT
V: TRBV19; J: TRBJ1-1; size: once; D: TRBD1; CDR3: CASSQGQGFRNTEAFF; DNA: TGTGCCAGTAGTCAAGGACAGGGGTTCCGGAACACTGAAGCTTTCTTT
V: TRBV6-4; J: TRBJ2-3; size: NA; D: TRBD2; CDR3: CASSDSVAGGTDTQYF; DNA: TGTGCCAGCAGTGACTCGGTAGCGGGAGGCACAGATACGCAGTATTTT
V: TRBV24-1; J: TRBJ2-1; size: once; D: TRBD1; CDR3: CATSVRGTGYNEQFF; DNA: TGTGCCACCAGTGTGAGGGGGACAGGGTACAATGAGCAGTTCTTC
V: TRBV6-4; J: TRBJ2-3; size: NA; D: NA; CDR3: CASSDSHSTDTQYF; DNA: TGTGCCAGCAGTGACTCACACAGCACAGATACGCAGTATTTT
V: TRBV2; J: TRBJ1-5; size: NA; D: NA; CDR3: CASSGPGYSNQPQHF; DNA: TGTGCCAGCAGTGGGCCCGGGTATAGCAATCAGCCCCAGCATTTT
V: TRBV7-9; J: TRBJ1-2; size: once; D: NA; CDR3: CASSLLLQSNYGYTF; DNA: TGTGCCAGCAGCTTACTTCTGCAGTCGAACTATGGCTACACCTTC
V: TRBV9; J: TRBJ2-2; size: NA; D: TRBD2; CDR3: CASSRGASGNTGELFF; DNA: TGTGCCAGCAGCAGAGGGGCTAGCGGTAACACCGGGGAGCTGTTTTTT
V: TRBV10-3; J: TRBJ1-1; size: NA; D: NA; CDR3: CAISESTRGAQAEAFF; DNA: TGTGCCATCAGTGAGTCGACTCGGGGGGCGCAGGCTGAAGCTTTCTTT
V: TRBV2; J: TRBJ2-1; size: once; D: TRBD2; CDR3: CAIPGAGGIYNEQFF; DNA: TGTGCCATCCCAGGAGCGGGAGGGATATACAATGAGCAGTTCTTC
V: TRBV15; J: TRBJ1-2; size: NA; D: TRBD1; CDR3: CATSYTSNRGGGYTF; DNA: TGTGCCACCAGCTACACTTCAAACAGGGGCGGTGGCTACACCTTC
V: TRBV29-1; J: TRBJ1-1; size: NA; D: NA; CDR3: CSVEGGGTKAAFF; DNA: TGCAGCGTTGAAGGGGGGGGGACCAAAGCAGCTTTCTTT
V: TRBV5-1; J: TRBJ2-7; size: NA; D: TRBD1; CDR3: CASSDRTGGVHEQYF; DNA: TGCGCCAGCAGCGATAGGACAGGGGGAGTCCACGAGCAGTACTTC
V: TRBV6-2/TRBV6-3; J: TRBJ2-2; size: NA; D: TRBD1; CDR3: CASSYPYRDSLPGELFF; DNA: TGTGCCAGCAGTTACCCGTACCGGGACAGCCTCCCCGGGGAGCTGTTTTTT
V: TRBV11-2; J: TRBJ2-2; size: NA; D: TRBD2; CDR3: CASSLVAGGRTGELFF; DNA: TGTGCCAGCAGCTTAGTAGCGGGAGGGCGTACCGGGGAGCTGTTTTTT
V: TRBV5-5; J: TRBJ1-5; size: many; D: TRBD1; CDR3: CASSPTGTDRLPQHF; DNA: TGTGCCAGCAGCCCAACCGGGACAGATAGACTGCCCCAGCATTTT
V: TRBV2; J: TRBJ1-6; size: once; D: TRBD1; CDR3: CASSEEAGGRNSPLHF; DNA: TGTGCCAGCAGTGAAGAGGCAGGGGGCAGGAATTCACCCCTCCACTTT
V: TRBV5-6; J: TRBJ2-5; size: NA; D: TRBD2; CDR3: CASSLVSSGRGETQYF; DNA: TGTGCCAGCAGCTTGGTTTCTAGCGGGAGAGGAGAGACCCAGTACTTC
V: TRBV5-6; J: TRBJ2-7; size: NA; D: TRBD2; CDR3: CASSLLSGGPYEQYF; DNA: TGTGCCAGCAGCTTGTTATCGGGAGGCCCCTACGAGCAGTACTTC
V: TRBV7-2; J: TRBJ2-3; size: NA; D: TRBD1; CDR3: CASSTRQGSTDTQYF; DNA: TGTGCCAGCAGCACCCGACAGGGGAGCACAGATACGCAGTATTTT
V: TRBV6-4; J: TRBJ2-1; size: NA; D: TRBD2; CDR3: CASSLAGGPGFNEQFF; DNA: TGTGCCAGCAGTCTAGCGGGAGGGCCGGGGTTCAATGAGCAGTTCTTC
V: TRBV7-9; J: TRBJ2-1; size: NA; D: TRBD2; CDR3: CASSLQTSGRHEQFF; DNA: TGTGCCAGCAGCTTACAAACTAGCGGGAGACATGAGCAGTTCTTC
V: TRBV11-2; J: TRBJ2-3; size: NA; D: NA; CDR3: CASSRTGVGTDTQYF; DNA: TGTGCCAGCAGCAGGACTGGGGTAGGCACAGATACGCAGTATTTT
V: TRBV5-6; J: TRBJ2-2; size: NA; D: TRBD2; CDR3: CASSLAGRSNTGELFF; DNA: TGTGCCAGCAGCTTGGCCGGGAGGTCGAACACCGGGGAGCTGTTTTTT